The 3 T cell receptor beta chains presented below share a single source sample, sequenced in a study of CD8+ T cells in alopecia areata. Extracted from the samples, RNA was reverse transcribed into cDNA to serve as the sequencing template. Profiling relied on immunoSEQ multiplex PCR, and the TCRdb table lists in-frame clones only, not all of them. The repertoire holds 110,000 to 150,000 clones, with around two thirds as singletons. The material sequenced was CD8+ T cells sorted from blood. These receptors all come from a human donor in good health.

This chain uses TRBV29-1 with TRBJ2-3; D is ambiguous. Looked up from germline, CDR1 is SQVTM and CDR2 is ANQGSEA. The germline V and J ends were trimmed by 6 bases and 4 bases, with 5 bases remaining between them. This CDR3 has 10 amino acids. CDR3 region: CSVVSDTQYF. In DNA, the CDR3 is TGCAGCGTCGTCTCAGATACGCAGTATTTT.

This clone turned up a few times. CDR3 in DNA: TGTGCCAGCAGCTTAATATCGGCAGGCCCCTATGGCTACACCTTC. This translates into CASSLISAGPYGYTF. The rearrangement links TRBV7-2 to TRBJ1-2; D ambiguous. The CDR3 consists of 15 residues. V lost 2 bases, J lost 4 bases, and 14 bases lay in between. In germline, CDR1 is SGHTA, CDR2 FQGNSA. The full variable domain, completed using reference TRBV7-2 and TRBJ1-2, is GAGVSQSPSNKVTEKGKDVELRCDPISGHTALYWYRQSLGQGLEFLIYFQGNSAPDKSGLPSDRFSAERTGGSVSTLTIQRTQQEDSAVYLCASSLISAGPYGYTFGSGTRLTVV.

This clone was seen a few times. The chain uses TRBV14 and TRBJ2-1, with 9 positions matching TRBD2. Germline CDR1 is SGHDN and CDR2 is FVKESK. The ends lost 0 bases at V and 5 bases at J; junction bases unmatched: 8. CDR3 length: 17 amino acids. The CDR3 loop is CASSQDLAGGINNEQFF. The CDR3 region has the DNA TGTGCCAGCAGCCAAGATTTGGCGGGAGGGATCAACAATGAGCAGTTCTTC.